The 5 T cell receptor beta chains listed next were all sequenced from one sample in a study of early T cells in non-severe SARS-CoV-2 infection (dated by TCRdb to the early 2020s). The library came from 5' RACE. Sequenced on a NextSeq 500. The public reads were reprocessed in TCRdb via fastp at Q25 and MiXCR, keeping in-frame beta chains. CDR3 protein sequences are deduplicated, and each keeps its most common genes and DNA. The sample includes some 28,000 distinct CDR3 sequences, with 5.5% to 6% observed a single time. About 5.2% of the sample rests with the top ten. The sample comprised whole blood. The source is an adult who was a healthcare worker with PCR-confirmed SARS-CoV-2 infection or an uninfected control (not recorded which).

This clonotype has at least ten counts. This chain uses TRBV6-5 with TRBJ1-6; TRBD1 matches at 7 bases. Germline V gene data show CDR1 as MNHEY and CDR2 as SVGAGI. V lost 6 bases to trimming and J lost 4 bases; unmatched junction nucleotides: 9. The CDR3 totals 16 residues. The CDR3 loop is CASRFTGALYNSPLHF. The DNA for the CDR3 is TGTGCCAGCAGATTCACAGGGGCCTTGTATAATTCACCCCTCCACTTT.

This clonotype was detected ten times or more. This chain joins TRBV6-1 and TRBJ1-3, with D hard to call. Germline CDR1 reads MNHNS; CDR2 reads SASEGT. Trimming took off 7 bases at V and 4 bases at J, with 11 bases between the two ends. This CDR3 has 13 amino acids. The CDR3 is CASTAARGNTIYF. The CDR3 bases are TGTGCCAGCACGGCGGCTAGAGGAAACACCATATATTTT.

The chain employs TRBV9 and TRBJ2-5, with 12 positions matching TRBD2. There are 16 residues in the CDR3. In germline, CDR1 is SGDLS, CDR2 YYNGEE. Germline trimming cut 2 bases from V and 5 bases from J; bases unmatched to any gene: 7. This CDR3 reads CASSVSTSGGRETQYF. The CDR3 nucleotides read TGTGCCAGCAGCGTCTCGACTAGCGGGGGTAGGGAGACCCAGTACTTC.

This clonotype qualifies as medium-sized. This rearrangement joins TRBV21-1 to TRBJ1-1; TRBD1 reflects the table's D call only, with no check against the DNA. TRBV21-1 is designated a pseudogene. This CDR3 is 12 amino acids long. CDR3 DNA sequence: TGTGCCAGCCGCCCCGAGGGGTCTGAAGCTTTCTTT. It specifies CASRPEGSEAFF.

The table lists this clonotype with many counts. The chain uses TRBV28 and TRBJ2-5; 8 bases align to TRBD1. Germline CDR1 and CDR2: MDHEN and SYDVKM. This CDR3 has 15 amino acids. V was clipped by 3 bases and J by 3 bases; unmatched bases: 6. The CDR3 nucleotides are TGTGCCAGCAGTTTCGACAGGGGCGATGAAGAGACCCAGTACTTC. This encodes CASSFDRGDEETQYF.